Shown below are 5 T cell receptor beta chains from a single sample sequenced in a study of neoadjuvant anti-PD-1 for oral cavity cancer. Assay used: immunoSEQ multiplex PCR; TCRdb lists only in-frame clones, some missing. The sample lists roughly 14,000 clones, 66% occurring once. The sequencing here drew on PBMCs, taken before nivolumab (anti-PD-1) treatment. All receptors derive from a person aged 35-79 years with oral cavity squamous cell carcinoma.

The chain has TRBV10-2 and TRBJ1-5; D possibly corresponds to TRBD1 (5 bases). CDR1 and CDR2 (germline): WSHSY, SAAADI. This CDR3 has 13 amino acids. Trimming removed 5 bases at V and 3 bases at J, with 8 bases between. CDR3 coding DNA: TGCGCCAGCAGTACAGGTTACAATCAGCCCCAGCATTTT. It codes for CASSTGYNQPQHF.

V and J are TRBV4-1 and TRBJ2-7, with 11 nucleotides matching TRBD2. The CDR3 has 16 residues. Germline V lookup: CDR1 MGHRA, CDR2 YSYEKL. The trim removed 6 bases at V and 1 base at J, leaving 8 bases unmatched. The CDR3 loop reads CASSYTSGGGSYEQYF. The CDR3 DNA sequence: TGCGCCAGCAGTTACACTAGCGGGGGAGGATCCTACGAGCAGTACTTC.

In this sample, this clone turned up a few times. The CDR3, as DNA: TGTGCCACCAGCAGGGAGAGGAGGTGGGCTGAAGCTTTCTTT. This gives the protein CATSRERRWAEAFF. This rearrangement joins TRBV15 to TRBJ1-1, with D unclear. The CDR3 covers 14 residues. The germline V gene encodes CDR1 LNHNV and CDR2 YYDKDF (reference sequence). V was trimmed by 3 bases and J by 6 bases, leaving 14 bases between them.

The rearrangement links TRBV11-3 to TRBJ2-1, with 8 bases lining up with TRBD1. This CDR3 has 14 amino acids. Germline CDR1 and CDR2: SGHNT and YENEEA. The V and J ends lost 2 bases and 5 bases, in that order; junction bases with no gene match: 2. The CDR3 DNA reads TGTGCCAGCAGCTTACAGGGGGCCGACAATGAGCAGTTCTTC. Protein product: CASSLQGADNEQFF.

This clone was counted once. The chain is built from TRBV7-8 and TRBJ1-1; 10 bases fit TRBD1. The trim removed 4 bases at V and 10 bases at J, leaving 6 bases unmatched. The V gene's germline CDR1 is SGHVS and CDR2 FQNEAQ. The CDR3 sequence is 13 residues long. CDR3 in amino acids: CASSSDRGRGAFF. Written as DNA, the CDR3 is TGTGCCAGCAGCTCCGACAGGGGGCGAGGAGCTTTCTTT.